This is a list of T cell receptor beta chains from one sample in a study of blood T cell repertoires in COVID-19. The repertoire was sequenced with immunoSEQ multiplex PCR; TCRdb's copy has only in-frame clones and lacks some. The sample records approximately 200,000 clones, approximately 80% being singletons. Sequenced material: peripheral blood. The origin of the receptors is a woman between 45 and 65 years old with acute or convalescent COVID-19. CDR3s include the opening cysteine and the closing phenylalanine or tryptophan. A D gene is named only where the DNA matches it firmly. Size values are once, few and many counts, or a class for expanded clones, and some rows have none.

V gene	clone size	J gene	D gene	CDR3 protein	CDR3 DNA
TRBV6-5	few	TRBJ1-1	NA	CASREGMNTEAFF	TGTGCCAGCAGGGAGGGCATGAACACTGAAGCTTTCTTT
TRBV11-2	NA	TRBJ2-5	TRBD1	CASSPGQLQETQYF	TGTGCCAGCAGCCCGGGACAGCTCCAAGAGACCCAGTACTTC
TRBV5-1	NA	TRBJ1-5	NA	CASSQLGGQPQHF	TGCGCCAGCTCGCAATTGGGGGGTCAGCCCCAGCATTTT
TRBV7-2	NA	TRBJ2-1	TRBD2	CASSLASSGGNNEQFF	TGTGCCAGCAGCTTAGCGAGCAGCGGGGGGAACAATGAGCAGTTCTTC
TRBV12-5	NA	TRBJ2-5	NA	CASGLGNSGGETQYF	TGTGCTAGTGGTTTGGGAAACAGTGGGGGGGAGACCCAGTACTTC
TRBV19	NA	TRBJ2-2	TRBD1	CASSIEGRGSGELFF	TGTGCCAGTAGTATAGAGGGCAGGGGGTCCGGGGAGCTGTTTTTT
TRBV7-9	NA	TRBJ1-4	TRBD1	CASSLGDWTGNEKLFF	TGTGCCAGCAGCTTAGGGGACTGGACAGGGAATGAAAAACTGTTTTTT
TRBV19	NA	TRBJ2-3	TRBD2	CASSISGSGRSTDTQYF	TGTGCCAGTAGTATATCGGGTAGCGGGAGAAGCACAGATACGCAGTATTTT
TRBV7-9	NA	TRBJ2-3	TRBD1	CASSLGTGTSDTQYF	TGTGCCAGCAGCTTAGGGACAGGGACTTCAGATACGCAGTATTTT
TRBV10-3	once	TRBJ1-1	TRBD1	CAISGTDHTEAFF	TGTGCCATCAGCGGGACAGACCACACTGAAGCTTTCTTT
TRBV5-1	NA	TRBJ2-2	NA	CASSLKTGNTGELFF	TGCGCCAGCAGCTTGAAGACAGGGAACACCGGGGAGCTGTTTTTT
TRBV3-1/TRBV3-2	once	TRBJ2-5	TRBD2	CASSPLSGLAGPQETQYF	TGTGCCAGCAGCCCACTATCGGGACTAGCGGGACCTCAAGAGACCCAGTACTTC
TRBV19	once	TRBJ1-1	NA	CASSGGTLNTEAFF	TGTGCCAGTAGTGGGGGGACCTTGAACACTGAAGCTTTCTTT
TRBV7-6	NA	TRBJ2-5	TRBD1	CASSTGTGGGYKETQYF	TGTGCCAGCAGCACCGGGACAGGGGGGGGTTACAAAGAGACCCAGTACTTC
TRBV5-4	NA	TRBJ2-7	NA	CASSGNPLYEQYF	TGTGCCAGCTCCGGGAATCCTCTCTACGAGCAGTACTTC
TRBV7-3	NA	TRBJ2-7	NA	CASSLKGYEQYF	TGTGCCAGCAGCTTAAAGGGGTACGAGCAGTACTTC
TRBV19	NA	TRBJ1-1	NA	CASNRQATNTEAFF	TGTGCCAGTAATCGACAGGCTACAAACACTGAAGCTTTCTTT
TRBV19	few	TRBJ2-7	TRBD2	CASSPLGLAGVYEQYF	TGTGCCAGTAGTCCTCTGGGACTAGCGGGGGTCTACGAGCAGTACTTC
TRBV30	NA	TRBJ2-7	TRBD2	CAGSSGGDEQYF	TGTGCCGGGTCGTCTGGGGGGGACGAGCAGTACTTC
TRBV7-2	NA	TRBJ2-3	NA	CASAGRGEGTDTQYF	TGTGCCAGCGCAGGGCGCGGGGAAGGCACAGATACGCAGTATTTT
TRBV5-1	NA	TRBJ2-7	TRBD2	CASSLTSGGEEQYF	TGCGCCAGCAGCCTTACGAGCGGGGGTGAGGAGCAGTACTTC
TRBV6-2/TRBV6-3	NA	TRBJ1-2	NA	CASSYRGQLSGYTF	TGTGCCAGCAGTTATAGGGGACAACTATCTGGCTACACCTTC
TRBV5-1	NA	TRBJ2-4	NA	CASSLDRGTKNIQYF	TGCGCCAGCAGCTTGGATAGGGGAACCAAAAACATTCAGTACTTC
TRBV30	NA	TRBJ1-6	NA	CAWRAGERRSYNSPLHF	TGTGCCTGGAGAGCCGGGGAGAGGAGGTCCTATAATTCACCCCTCCACTTT
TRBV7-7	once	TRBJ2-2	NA	CASSLGREGATGELFF	TGTGCCAGCAGCTTAGGACGGGAGGGGGCCACCGGGGAGCTGTTTTTT
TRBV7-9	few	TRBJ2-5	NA	CASSLGASGPRETQYF	TGTGCCAGCAGCTTAGGGGCGAGCGGGCCACGAGAGACCCAGTACTTC
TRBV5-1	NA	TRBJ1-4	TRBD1	CASSWTGEAYEKLFF	TGCGCCAGCAGCTGGACAGGGGAGGCTTATGAAAAACTGTTTTTT
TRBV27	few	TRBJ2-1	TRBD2	CASTAGSSGYNEQFF	TGTGCCAGCACCGCTGGGTCTAGCGGTTACAATGAGCAGTTCTTC
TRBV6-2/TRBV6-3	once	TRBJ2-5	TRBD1	CASSPVRGQETQYF	TGTGCCAGCAGCCCGGTCAGGGGGCAGGAGACCCAGTACTTC
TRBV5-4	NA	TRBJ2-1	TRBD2	CASAPGGRNEQFF	TGTGCCAGCGCCCCGGGGGGTCGCAATGAGCAGTTCTTC
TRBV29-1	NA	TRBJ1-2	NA	CSVGQAHQADGYTF	TGCAGCGTTGGTCAGGCCCATCAGGCTGATGGCTACACCTTC
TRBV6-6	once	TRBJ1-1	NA	CASSYGGFVTEAFF	TGTGCCAGCAGTTATGGGGGGTTCGTCACTGAAGCTTTCTTT
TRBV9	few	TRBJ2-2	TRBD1	CASSERTGGGRGELFF	TGTGCCAGCAGCGAGAGGACAGGGGGCGGGCGCGGGGAGCTGTTTTTT
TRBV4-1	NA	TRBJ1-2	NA	CASRSQGSGYGYTF	TGCGCCAGCAGGTCCCAGGGTAGCGGCTATGGCTACACCTTC
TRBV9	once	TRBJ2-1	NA	CASSVDPRYNEQFF	TGTGCCAGCAGCGTAGACCCGAGGTACAATGAGCAGTTCTTC